This T cell receptor (beta chain) comes out of a study of vaccination effects on CD4 cells after COVID-19. Study results and limitations: Early timepoints after infection were absent, and convalescent patients were few in the study. Substantial clonal contraction characterized both infection- and vaccine-induced clones late after vaccination.

The table came from immunoSEQ multiplex PCR; TCRdb's copy has only in-frame clones and leaves some out. This table holds 65,000 to 95,000 clones, roughly 80% found once. Antigen-specific CD4+ T cells were first expanded with viral peptide pools by the ViraFEST assay and only then sequenced. When around 10 days of culture had elapsed, CD4+ T cells were isolated. Participants received two doses of either the BNT162b2 or mRNA-1273 vaccine. Vaccinated recipients, who were negative for nucleocapsid antibodies, had no history of SARS-CoV-2 infection. They grew over 1.5 million PBMC in each well, adding 9.5 to 10 IU/ml IL-2 and approximately 9.2 ug/ml peptides. About this clone: Its antigen is currently unknown.

Germline assignment: CDR1 MNHEY and CDR2 SVGAGI. Trimming cost V 4 bases and J 2 bases; bases outside gene matches: 2. The length of the CDR3 is 14 residues. This receptor was taken from a human donor who received a COVID-19 vaccine. Sequencing was performed on CD4+ T cells from PBMCs cultured with HCoV-OC43 spike peptides, taken after COVID-19 vaccination. Subset of the sample: HCoV-OC43 spike overlapping peptide pool stimulation. The genes are TRBV6-5 and TRBJ1-2; TRBD1 aligns across 9 bases. CDR3: CASSSGTGNYGYTF. In nucleotides, the CDR3 is TGTGCCAGCAGTTCCGGGACAGGGAACTATGGCTACACCTTC.